These 10 T cell receptor beta chains came from one sample sequenced in a study of response to subunit inactivated influenza vaccine. TCRdb reprocessed the RT-PCR reads with MiXCR, giving one entry per CDR3 protein. The repertoire holds 150,000 to 200,000 distinct CDR3 sequences, with about 10% as singletons. Sequences were derived from CD8+ T cells sorted from PBMCs, sampled roughly 24 months after vaccination. These receptors all come from a man between 50 and 70 years old who received an inactivated influenza vaccine.

The chain has TRBV20-1 and TRBJ1-3, with a weak D call TRBD1 (5 bases). Per the germline V gene, CDR1 is DFQATT and CDR2 is SNEGSKA (reference sequence). The CDR3 consists of 14 residues. Trimming took 6 bases from V and 0 from J, leaving 12 bases between them. The CDR3 sequence: CSARQLNSGNTIYF. As DNA, the CDR3 is TGCAGTGCCCGACAGTTAAACTCTGGAAACACCATATATTTT.

The chain has TRBV6-2 or TRBV6-3 and TRBJ2-7, with D unresolved. The CDR3 covers 14 residues. With 7 bases removed from V and 1 base from J, the gap between germline ends came to 14 bases. Germline V CDR1 and CDR2: MNHEY, SVGEGT. CDR3 coding DNA: TGTGCCAGCACCCAAGTGGTCTATTCCTACGAGCAGTACTTC. This translates into CASTQVVYSYEQYF.

J is TRBJ1-1 and V is TRBV11-2; a possible D gene is TRBD1 (6 bases). The CDR3 is 13 amino acids. CDR1 is SGHAT, CDR2 FQNNGV, per germline. V gave up 5 bases and J gave up 11 bases, with 18 bases separating them. CDR3 sequence (DNA): TGTGCCAGCAGCCTTACTCAGGGGTGGGATGCTTTCTTT. Protein product: CASSLTQGWDAFF. Based on the CDR3 plus reference TRBV11-2 and TRBJ1-1, the full variable domain is EAGVAQSPRYKIIEKRQSVAFWCNPISGHATLYWYQQILGQGPKLLIQFQNNGVVDDSQLPKDRFSAERLKGVDSTLKIQPAKLEDSAVYLCASSLTQGWDAFFGQGTRLTVV.

The rearrangement links TRBV5-5 to TRBJ1-2; no clear D. Germline loops: CDR1 SGHKS, CDR2 YYEKEE (reference sequence). V was trimmed by 4 bases and J by 8 bases, leaving 18 bases between them. This CDR3 region has 14 residues. The CDR3 coding sequence is TGTGCCAGCAGCCCTGGGATCTCCCCCCGGGGCTACACCTTC. As protein: CASSPGISPRGYTF.

This clonotype was counted between two and nine times. This chain uses TRBV7-9 with TRBJ2-1; D is possibly TRBD2 (6 bases). CDR3 size: 14 residues. Trimming removed 5 bases at V and 12 bases at J, with 20 bases between. Germline CDR1 and CDR2: SEHNR and FQNEAQ (reference sequence). This CDR3 is CASSPGDSPWGQFF. The CDR3 coding sequence is TGTGCCAGCAGCCCCGGGGACTCCCCATGGGGGCAGTTCTTC. Filled out from reference TRBV7-9 and TRBJ2-1, the complete variable domain reads DTGVSQNPRHKITKRGQNVTFRCDPISEHNRLYWYRQTLGQGPEFLTYFQNEAQLEKSRLLSDRFSAERPKGSFSTLEIQRTEQGDSAMYLCASSPGDSPWGQFFGPGTRLTVL.

J is TRBJ2-7 and V is TRBV20-1, with D possibly matching TRBD2 (6 bases). CDR1 and CDR2 from the germline V gene are DFQATT and SNEGSKA (reference sequence). V was shortened by 7 bases and J by 0 bases, with 13 bases between the two germline ends. The CDR3 contains 13 residues. The CDR3 bases are TGCAGTGTACGAGCGGGCAGCTCCTACGAGCAGTACTTC. Translating it yields CSVRAGSSYEQYF.

Many counts were recorded for this clonotype. The V and J genes are TRBV6-5 and TRBJ2-7, with a possible D match to TRBD2 (6 bases). CDR3 length: 15 residues. Trimming removed 4 bases at V and 1 base at J, with 14 bases between. Germline values: CDR1 MNHEY, CDR2 SVGAGI. CDR3 nucleotide sequence: TGTGCCAGCAGTTTCGGGGCGGGAACTTCCTACGAGCAGTACTTC. This encodes CASSFGAGTSYEQYF.

This clonotype was observed a handful of times. The chain is built from TRBV28 and TRBJ2-2, with 9 bases lining up with TRBD1. Trimming removed 6 bases from V and 7 bases from J; junction bases left unmatched: 6. The CDR3 runs 14 residues. Germline V CDR1 and CDR2: MDHEN, SYDVKM. The CDR3 here is CASRSGTGYGELFF. For the CDR3, the DNA is TGTGCCAGCAGGTCCGGGACAGGGTACGGGGAGCTGTTTTTT. Variable domain in full (rest from reference TRBV28 and TRBJ2-2): DVKVTQSSRYLVKRTGEKVFLECVQDMDHENMFWYRQDPGLGLRLIYFSYDVKMKEKGDIPEGYSVSREKKERFSLILESASTNQTSMYLCASRSGTGYGELFFGEGSRLTVL.

The chain couples TRBV7-9 to TRBJ2-3; unclear D gene. V was cut by 0 bases and J by 4 bases, with 8 bases left in between. CDR1 is SEHNR and CDR2 is FQNEAQ in the germline V gene (reference sequence). CDR3 length: 14 residues. The CDR3 nucleotides read TGTGCCAGCAGCTTAGCTCAGGTGGCAGATACGCAGTATTTT. This codes for CASSLAQVADTQYF.

The chain employs TRBV3-1 and TRBJ2-1; TRBD1 is a possible D gene (6 bases). The V and J ends lost 6 bases and 5 bases respectively, with 11 bases between them. The CDR3 is 13 amino acids. In germline, CDR1 is LGHDT, CDR2 YNNKEL (reference sequence). The CDR3 DNA sequence: TGTGCCAGCAGGACCACAGGGAACAATGAGCAGTTCTTC. It codes for CASRTTGNNEQFF.